The 27 T cell receptor beta chains below come from one sample, sequenced in a study of T cells in women clearing cervical HPV infection. Assay used: immunoSEQ multiplex PCR; TCRdb lists only in-frame clones, some missing. Recorded for this sample: approximately 30,000 clones. The sequenced sample was blood buffy coat. The source is a woman between 18 and 75 years old with a cervical HPV16 infection that either progressed to CIN3+ or cleared (not recorded which).

Here the CDR3 reads CASSPMWGRGLETQYF. The part of the CDR3 DNA that was read is TGTGCCAGTAGCCCAATGTGGGGCAGGGGGCTCGAGACG. The V call is TRBV19, the J call TRBJ2-3, with 8 bases matching TRBD1. The DNA ends 3 residues before the CDR3 does, and the rest of the CDR3 is filled in from the germline J gene. Germline V gene sequence: CDR1 LNHDA, CDR2 SQIVND (reference sequence). The CDR3 runs to 16 residues.

A note on this clone: The CDR3 end falls 3 residues outside the read, so it is completed with the germline J gene. V gene TRBV20-1 combines with J gene TRBJ2-7; the match to TRBD2 covers 11 bases. CDR3 length equals 13 residues. Germline lookup yields CDR1 DFQATT and CDR2 SNEGSKA (reference sequence). The V gene end was trimmed by 6 bases and the J gene end by 3 bases; junction bases not matched to a gene: 4. The CDR3 loop reads CSALLAGDYEQYF. The DNA read from the CDR3 is TGCAGTGCCCTACTAGCGGGAGACTACGAG.

Notes on this clone: The CDR3 end falls 3 residues outside the read, so it is completed with the germline J gene. The sample contains more than one DNA sequence encoding this CDR3. V gene TRBV7-6 combines with J gene TRBJ1-3, with 10 bases matching TRBD1. Germline V CDR1 and CDR2: SGHVS, FNYEAQ. The junction had 7 bases not matched to a gene; V was cut back by 5 bases and J by 3 bases. This CDR3 comprises 16 residues. The CDR3 bases that were read are TGTGCCAGCAGCCTCCGGGACAGGGGAGTTGGAAACACC. It is translated as CASSLRDRGVGNT. The entire CDR3 sequence reads CASSLRDRGVGNTIYF.

Remarks on this clone: With the read ending 3 residues before the CDR3 end, the germline J gene is used to fill in that end. V and J are TRBV7-3 and TRBJ2-3; TRBD2 aligns across 11 bases. Germline V gene sequence: CDR1 SGHTA, CDR2 FQGTGA. The trim removed 1 base at V and 1 base at J, leaving 1 base unmatched. The CDR3 is made up of 16 amino acids. CDR3 sequence reads: CASSLMGLAGTDTQYF. The sequenced part of the CDR3 DNA is TGTGCCAGCAGCTTAATGGGACTAGCGGGCACAGATACG.

For this clone: The read gets to within 3 residues of the CDR3 end, and the germline J gene fills in the rest. The rearrangement uses TRBV30 and TRBJ2-3, with a possible D match to TRBD1 (5 bases). Germline V CDR1 and CDR2: GTSNPN, SVGIG (reference sequence). This CDR3 has 13 amino acids. Incomplete CDR3 DNA: TGTGCCTGGGCGCCAGGGTATGGGCAGCCG. Translating gives CAWAPGYGQP. The full CDR3 protein reads CAWAPGYGQPQYF.

With regard to this clone: The read falls 3 residues short of the CDR3 end, and the missing part is taken from the germline J gene. This chain connects TRBV20-1 to TRBJ2-1; TRBD2 agrees at 10 bases. With 3 bases clipped from V and 9 bases from J, the junction kept 5 bases outside the gene matches. The CDR3 runs 13 residues. CDR1 is DFQATT, CDR2 SNEGSKA, per germline (reference sequence). CDR3 loop: CSASGSGGGEQFF. The covered CDR3 bases are TGCAGTGCTAGTGGGAGCGGGGGGGGTGAG.

Notes on this clone: The read stops 3 residues short of the end of the CDR3; the missing end is completed from the germline J gene. The chain is built from TRBV20-1 and TRBJ1-2, with 9 bases matching TRBD1. The V gene's germline CDR1 is DFQATT and CDR2 SNEGSKA (reference sequence). V was clipped by 4 bases and J by 3 bases; unmatched bases: 6. The CDR3 is 14 residues long. The DNA read from the CDR3 is TGCAGTGCTAATCCCGGGACAGGGCACTATGGC. Translated: CSANPGTGHYG. The whole CDR3 protein is CSANPGTGHYGYTF.

Worth noting for this clone: The observed sequence ends 3 residues before the CDR3 terminus, with the missing tail filled in from the germline J gene. The V call is TRBV29-1, the J call TRBJ2-3, with 9 bases that match TRBD2. This CDR3 has 14 amino acids. Germline V CDR1 and CDR2: SQVTM, ANQGSEA. CDR3 loop: CSVSGGFNQETQYF. The CDR3 DNA, read in part, is TGCAGCGTTAGCGGGGGGTTTAACCAAGAGACG.

Comment on this clone: A junction boundary mismatches the germline segment, possibly from a read error. The read terminates 3 residues before the CDR3 end, so the remaining end is supplied by the germline J gene. J is TRBJ1-2 and V is TRBV5-6, with TRBD1 matching over 11 bases. The CDR3 contains 14 residues. The germline V gene has CDR1 SGHDT and CDR2 YYEEEE. The part of the CDR3 DNA that was read is TGTGCCAACAGCTTCGGACAGGGGGCAAGTGGC. It is translated as CANSFGQGASG. The whole CDR3 sequence is CANSFGQGASGYTF.

About this clone: The read finishes 3 residues shy of the CDR3 end, and the germline J gene is used to complete it. The rearrangement joins TRBV20-1 to TRBJ2-7; 10 positions match TRBD1. Germline lookup yields CDR1 DFQATT and CDR2 SNEGSKA (reference sequence). The CDR3 totals 13 residues. V was clipped by 6 bases and J by 5 bases; unmatched bases: 7. The CDR3 DNA, read in part, is TGCAGTGCATTTGACAGGGGGCAGAACGAG. Translating gives CSAFDRGQNE. The CDR3 as a whole reads CSAFDRGQNEQYF.

The sequenced part of the CDR3 DNA is TGTGCCAGCAGCTTGAACAGGGGGAGATATTCACCG. Protein sequence: CASSLNRGRYSP. In full, the CDR3 reads CASSLNRGRYSPLFF. The genes are TRBV11-2 and TRBJ2-2; TRBD1 agrees at 8 bases. The read ends 3 residues early relative to the CDR3; the germline J gene fills the gap. The CDR3 is 15 amino acids. Germline values: CDR1 SGHAT, CDR2 FQNNGV.

A note on this clone: The read terminates 3 residues before the CDR3 end, so the remaining end is supplied by the germline J gene. The V call is TRBV6-2 or TRBV6-3, the J call TRBJ1-6; D unresolved. V lost 0 bases and J 6 bases, leaving 3 bases between the germline ends. Germline assignment: CDR1 MNHEY and CDR2 SVGEGT. This CDR3 contains 13 residues. This chain's CDR3 is CASSYSGNSPLHF. CDR3 bases read: TGTGCCAGCAGTTACTCAGGTAATTCACCC.

Points on this clone: Sequencing ends 3 residues short of the CDR3 end; the germline J gene provides the rest. This chain connects TRBV2 to TRBJ1-1; 8 bases are shared with TRBD1. The germline gives CDR1 SNHLY, CDR2 FYNNEI. With 3 bases clipped from V and 4 bases from J, the junction kept 4 bases outside the gene matches. The CDR3 runs 14 residues. The covered CDR3 bases are TGTGCCAGCAGTGATCGGACAGGGTCCACTGAA. It yields the protein CASSDRTGSTE. From start to end, the CDR3 is CASSDRTGSTEAFF.

Partial CDR3 DNA: TGTGCCAGCAGCTGGCGGGTCTTAGAGACC. Its translation is CASSWRVLET. The entire CDR3 sequence reads CASSWRVLETQYF. This sequence joins TRBV27 and TRBJ2-5; possible D gene TRBD2, 5 bases. The read ends 3 residues early relative to the CDR3; the germline J gene fills the gap. The CDR3 is made up of 13 amino acids. Trimming stripped 6 bases from V and 4 bases from J, with 12 bases between. Germline CDR1 and CDR2: MNHEY and SMNVEV (reference sequence).

In regard to this clone: Read sequence stops 3 residues before the CDR3 end, and the germline J gene provides the missing end. The gene calls are TRBV20-1 and TRBJ2-2, with a weak D call TRBD1 (5 bases). Germline-derived CDR1 and CDR2 are DFQATT and SNEGSKA (reference sequence). CDR3 length: 13 amino acids. CDR3 protein: CSARDRVGSPLFF. CDR3 DNA, as far as it was read: TGCAGTGCTAGAGACAGGGTAGGATCACCG.

Turning to this clone: The CDR3 extends 3 residues past the end of the read, so its final part is completed from the germline J gene. The V call is TRBV2, the J call TRBJ1-1; D uncertain. Germline CDR1 is SNHLY and CDR2 is FYNNEI. The V end lost 2 bases, the J end lost 5 bases, and 15 bases lay between the germline ends. CDR3 size: 15 residues. Partial CDR3 DNA: TGTGCCAGCAGTGAATATAGTCCCTCCTGGACTGAA. This encodes CASSEYSPSWTE. The CDR3 as a whole reads CASSEYSPSWTEAFF.

Turning to this clone: The missing CDR3 end, 3 residues past where the read stops, is filled in from the germline J gene. The chain employs TRBV5-1 and TRBJ2-1, with 10 bases matching TRBD2. CDR3 length: 17 residues. V shed 3 bases and J 0 bases; nucleotides not matched to a gene: 6. CDR1 is SGHRS, CDR2 YFSETQ, per germline. CDR3: CASSWPSGRVSYNEQFF. CDR3 DNA (partial): TGCGCCAGCAGCTGGCCTAGCGGGAGAGTCTCCTACAATGAG.

To note about this clone: The read finishes 3 residues shy of the CDR3 end, and the germline J gene is used to complete it. The chain combines TRBV7-8 with TRBJ2-1; D uncertain. This CDR3 spans 17 amino acids. Trimming removed 5 bases from V and 1 base from J, with 18 bases in between. Germline loops: CDR1 SGHVS, CDR2 FQNEAQ. CDR3 loop: CASSRLFGSGSYNEQFF. CDR3 DNA (partial): TGTGCCAGCAGCCGGTTATTTGGGTCCGGGTCCTACAATGAG.

Concerning this clone itself: The observed sequence ends 3 residues before the CDR3 terminus, with the missing tail filled in from the germline J gene. The chain has TRBV2 and TRBJ2-5; tentatively, D is TRBD2 (6 bases). Germline lookup yields CDR1 SNHLY and CDR2 FYNNEI. V lost 6 bases and J 4 bases, leaving 24 bases between the germline ends. This CDR3 spans 17 amino acids. CDR3 sequence: CASRDRGGKWEAETQYF. The DNA read from the CDR3 is TGTGCCAGCAGGGATAGGGGCGGAAAGTGGGAGGCAGAGACC.

As for this clone: The read gets to within 3 residues of the CDR3 end, and the germline J gene fills in the rest. The chain carries TRBV7-6 and TRBJ2-5; 9 nucleotides align to TRBD2. The V gene's germline CDR1 is SGHVS and CDR2 FNYEAQ. This CDR3 contains 15 residues. The junction had 7 bases not matched to a gene; V was cut back by 3 bases and J by 5 bases. CDR3 region: CASSFGGRGTETQYF. The part of the CDR3 DNA that was read is TGTGCCAGCAGCTTCGGCGGGAGGGGGACGGAGACC.

On this clone itself: The CDR3 end falls 3 residues outside the read, so it is completed with the germline J gene. The V and J genes are TRBV5-1 and TRBJ2-3; 11 bases align to TRBD2. The CDR3 spans 18 residues. The germline gives CDR1 SGHRS, CDR2 YFSETQ. CDR3 in amino acids: CASSLSLAGGNPQETQYF. The sequenced part of the CDR3 DNA is TGCGCCAGCAGCTTGAGCCTAGCGGGGGGCAATCCCCAAGAGACG.

Points on this clone: The read ends 3 residues before the CDR3 terminus; that terminus is restored from the germline J gene. V gene TRBV18 combines with J gene TRBJ2-1; 7 bases match TRBD2. Losses at the gene ends were 5 bases for V and 0 bases for J; bases not matched to a gene: 10. The CDR3 is 17 residues long. Germline V gives CDR1 KGHSH, CDR2 LQKENI. CDR3 protein: CASSSRERESSYNEQFF. The sequenced CDR3 bases are TGTGCCAGCTCATCACGGGAGCGGGAAAGCTCCTACAATGAG.

On this clone: Coverage ceases 3 residues before the CDR3 finishes, and the germline J gene fills in the end. This chain uses TRBV2 with TRBJ2-7; 13 bases agree with TRBD2. Losses at the gene ends were 4 bases for V and 0 bases for J; bases not matched to a gene: 12. CDR1 is SNHLY, CDR2 FYNNEI, per germline. There are 19 residues in the CDR3. The chain's CDR3 is CASSGPGLAGAMSSYEQYF. The CDR3 bases that were read are TGTGCCAGCAGTGGCCCCGGACTAGCGGGAGCCATGAGCTCCTACGAG.

A remark on this clone: The CDR3 end is not reached by the read, which stops 3 residues before it; the germline J gene fills it in. This sample also contains other DNA sequences that code for the same CDR3. The chain joins TRBV20-1 to TRBJ1-2; tentative D call: TRBD1 (5 bases). The CDR3 contains 13 residues. Trimming took 6 bases from V and 3 from J, leaving 14 bases between them. Germline V lookup: CDR1 DFQATT, CDR2 SNEGSKA (reference sequence). CDR3 DNA, as far as it was read: TGCAGTGCGGTGGGGGGTGGGGACTATGGC. Protein: CSAVGGGDYG. The whole CDR3 is CSAVGGGDYGYTF.

For this clone: The sequence runs out 3 residues before the end of the CDR3; the remainder is reconstructed from the germline J gene. The chain joins TRBV5-1 to TRBJ2-1, with TRBD1 matching 7 bases. Germline CDR1 and CDR2: SGHRS and YFSETQ. V lost 7 bases to trimming and J lost 4 bases; unmatched junction nucleotides: 8. The CDR3 consists of 14 residues. CDR3 DNA, as far as it was read: TGCGCCAGCCGAGGACAGGTCTCGTACAATGAG. It specifies CASRGQVSYNE. The full CDR3 reads CASRGQVSYNEQFF.

Remarks on this clone: The sequenced fragment ends 3 residues before the CDR3 boundary, so the rest is inferred from the germline J gene. The gene calls are TRBV19 and TRBJ1-6; D gene unclear. Germline-derived CDR1 and CDR2 are LNHDA and SQIVND (reference sequence). CDR3 length: 14 residues. Trimming removed 6 bases at V and 6 bases at J, with 12 bases between. CDR3 sequence reads: CASSLREFNSPLHF. The CDR3 bases that were read are TGTGCCAGTAGCCTGCGGGAATTTAATTCACCC.

Regarding this clone: Read sequence stops 3 residues before the CDR3 end, and the germline J gene provides the missing end. V is TRBV6-7 and J is TRBJ2-7; 10 bases are a match to TRBD1. TRBV6-7 is marked as an open reading frame, function uncertain. J was trimmed by 5 bases and V by 6 bases; bases with no gene match: 4. The CDR3 is 13 amino acids. Incomplete CDR3 DNA: TGTGCCAGCAGCCATGACAGGGGGCACGAG. Translated: CASSHDRGHE. The complete CDR3 reads CASSHDRGHEQYF.